Described below is a single T cell receptor (beta chain) sequence and its context. TCRB transcripts that were expressed got sequenced, as all of the isolated RNA had been reverse transcribed. Read counts averaged around 3.6 million for samples of naive, central memory and regulatory T cells. Data came from immunoSEQ multiplex PCR; TCRdb stores just in-frame clones and leaves some out. The sample has about half a million clones; 10% to 12% are singletons. The V end lost 3 bases, the J end lost 10 bases, and 22 bases lay between the germline ends. The germline CDR1 and CDR2 sequences are LGHNA and YSLEER. The CDR3 runs to 16 residues. This sample was included in a study of beta chain features in type 1 diabetes.

The sequence derives from a young woman in good health. This chain joins TRBV4-3 and TRBJ2-1; D might be TRBD2 (5 bases). Sequencing input: naive CD4+ T cells from blood. The CDR3: CASSQVPGEVLQEQFF. Written as DNA, the CDR3 is TGCGCCAGCAGCCAGGTCCCCGGGGAAGTTTTGCAAGAGCAGTTCTTC.